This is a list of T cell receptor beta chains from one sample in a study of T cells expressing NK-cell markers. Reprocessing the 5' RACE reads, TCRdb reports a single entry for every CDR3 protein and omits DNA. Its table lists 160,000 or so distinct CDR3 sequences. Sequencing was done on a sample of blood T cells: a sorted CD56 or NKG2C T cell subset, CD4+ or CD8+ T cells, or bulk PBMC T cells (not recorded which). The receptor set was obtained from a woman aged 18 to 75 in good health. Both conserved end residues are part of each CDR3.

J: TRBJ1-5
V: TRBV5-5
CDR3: CASSLAANQPQHF

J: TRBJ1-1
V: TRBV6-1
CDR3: CASSPGTGKAFF

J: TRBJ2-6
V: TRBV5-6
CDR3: CASSRQGAGSGANVLTF

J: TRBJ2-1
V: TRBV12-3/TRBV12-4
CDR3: CASSLAQRLAGVGEQFF

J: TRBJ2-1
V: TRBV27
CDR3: CASSHSGRGDEQFF

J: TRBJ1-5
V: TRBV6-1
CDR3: CASSERGQNQPQHF

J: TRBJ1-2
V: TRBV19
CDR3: CASSLNRVAGYTF

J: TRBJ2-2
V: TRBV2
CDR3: CASRQGAAGELFF

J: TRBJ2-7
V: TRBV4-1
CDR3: CASSQAQGWNEQYF

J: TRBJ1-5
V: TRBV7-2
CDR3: CASSPPDPHQPQHF

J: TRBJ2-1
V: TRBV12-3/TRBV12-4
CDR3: CASSLMRYNEQFF

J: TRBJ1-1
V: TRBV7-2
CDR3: CASSLARLMNTEAFF

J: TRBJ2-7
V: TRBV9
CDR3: CASSVEATAYEQYF

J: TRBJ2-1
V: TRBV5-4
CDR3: CASSLDPASYNEQFF

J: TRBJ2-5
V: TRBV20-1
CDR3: CSARDPTGPQETQYF

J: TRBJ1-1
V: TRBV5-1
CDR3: CASSLAMSTTEAFF

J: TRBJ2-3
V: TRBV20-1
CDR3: CSALGRVAQPDTQYF

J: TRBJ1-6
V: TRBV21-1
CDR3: CASSKFATGYNSPLHF

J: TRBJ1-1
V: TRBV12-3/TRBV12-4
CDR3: CASRPGTSVVEAFF

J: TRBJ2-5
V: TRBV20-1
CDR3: CSARAASGTLQETQYF

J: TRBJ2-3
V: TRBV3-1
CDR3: CASSQGRVADTQYF

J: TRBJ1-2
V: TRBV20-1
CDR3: CSGTDRAEGYGYTF

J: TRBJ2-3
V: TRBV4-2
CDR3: CASSQSKQGLSDTQYF

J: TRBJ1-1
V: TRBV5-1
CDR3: CASSLQGPMNTEAFF

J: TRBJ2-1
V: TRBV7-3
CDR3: CASSRSSGRGYEQFF

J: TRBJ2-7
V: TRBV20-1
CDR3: CSASGLATTLNYEQYF

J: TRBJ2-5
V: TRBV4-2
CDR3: CASSQDLAGAWETQYF

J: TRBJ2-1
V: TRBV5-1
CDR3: CASSNTGTGLWEQFF

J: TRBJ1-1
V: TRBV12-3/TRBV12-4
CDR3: CASSLGSRENTEAFF

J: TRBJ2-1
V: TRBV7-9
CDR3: CASRQQGNEQFF

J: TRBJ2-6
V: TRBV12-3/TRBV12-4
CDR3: CASSFSGSGANVLTF

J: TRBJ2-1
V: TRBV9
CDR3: CASSVGAPSYNEQFF

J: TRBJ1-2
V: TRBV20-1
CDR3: CSARGLAANYGYTF

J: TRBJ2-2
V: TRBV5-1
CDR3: CASSLRLAEGSGELFF

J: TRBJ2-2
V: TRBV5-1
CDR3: CASRTDTGGTGELFF

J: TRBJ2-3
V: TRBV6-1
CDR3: CASSIRQGLTDTQYF

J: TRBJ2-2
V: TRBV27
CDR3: CASSPMHGDTGELFF